This TCR beta chain was identified in a study of blood T cells in healthy people across ages. A second about 7 to 12 cycle PCR used barcoded and J-beta primers. One entry per CDR3 protein, called by TCRdb with MiXCR from the 5' RACE reads. The data show around 650,000 distinct CDR3 sequences, roughly 32% seen once. The germline CDR1 and CDR2 sequences are LGHNA and YSLEER. V gave up 0 bases and J gave up 1 base, with 9 bases separating them. CDR3 length: 15 amino acids. The genes are TRBV4-3 and TRBJ2-5; weak D call: TRBD2 (6 bases). This TCR derives from a woman of 80 years or more in good health. What was sequenced was blood. In DNA form, the CDR3 reads TGCGCCAGCAGCCAAGAGTGGCGGGGCCAAGAGACCCAGTACTTC. This encodes CASSQEWRGQETQYF.